This TCR beta chain was retrieved from a study of CD8+ T cells in alopecia areata (dated by TCRdb to 2016 to 2019). Regarding the research as a whole: Treated patients were enrolled in an open-label pilot trial of oral tofacitinib, 5 to 10 mg twice daily, for moderate-to-severe alopecia areata. Tofacitinib was given for 6 to 18 months, followed by 6 months of follow-up off drug to assess delayed response and recurrence. In treated patients, disease severity was measured using the SALT score, which gives the percentage of scalp surface area affected. In both human patients and the C3H/HeJ mouse model, the study applied high-throughput TCRbeta sequencing to look at T cell clonal expansion in alopecia areata. In humans, TCRbeta sequencing was performed on scalp tissue and on sorted CD4+ and CD8+ peripheral blood T cells from healthy controls and from patients with patchy or totalis/universalis alopecia areata. Biopsies were taken from tofacitinib-treated patients at baseline and at 4 and 24 weeks of treatment, and a later scalp biopsy was taken in several of the tofacitinib-treated patients. Scalp clonality was compared among normal scalp (n=4), patchy alopecia areata scalp (n=8), and alopecia totalis/universalis scalp (n=8). The RNA source kit depended on sample type: the PAXgene miRNA kit for fixed scalp, the miRNeasy kit for PBMCs, and the RNeasy kit for mouse skin. TCRbeta CDR3 regions were amplified by immunoSEQ multiplex PCR with 35 Vbeta forward and 13 Jbeta reverse primers.

In the paper's terms, the time point label means: 4 weeks on oral tofacitinib. This sample's treatment or condition label indicates: oral pan-JAK inhibitor, 5-10 mg twice daily. Lesional scalp punch biopsies and peripheral blood were obtained from alopecia areata patients. After PBMCs were isolated by density centrifugation and stained for CD3, CD4 and CD8, a FACSAria was used to sort CD4+ and CD8+ T cells. Study-wide findings and limitations: Resident alphabeta T cells in normal human skin are also sequenced, complicating scalp TCR repertoire analysis, unlike mouse skin dominated by gammadelta T cells. Compared with normal scalp, lesional scalp, particularly in alopecia totalis/universalis, had higher clonality and more expanded CD8+ clones, which suggests antigenic drive. Because the treated cohort was small and included a single nonresponder, larger studies are needed to assess links between baseline CD8+ expansion and response. Tofacitinib significantly lowered scalp clonality and the number of expanded CD8+ clones among the top 100 scalp clones. Compared with mice, TCR sequences shared between patients were less clear, possibly partly because of HLA diversity across the patient population. During tofacitinib treatment, many expanded lesional clones stuck around in both scalp and blood, and this persistence may partly explain why relapse happens after treatment is stopped.

The library was generated by the immunoSEQ multiplex PCR assay. For TCR sequencing, RNA was extracted from every sample and reverse transcribed into cDNA to serve as template. SuperScript III was used to make first-strand cDNA, primed with a 2:1 mix of oligo-dT and random hexamers. A synthetic immune receptor repertoire was used to gauge amplification bias, and whatever bias remained was removed computationally. The authors' pipeline ran thus. After raw reads were preprocessed to remove errors, the CDR3 was defined following IMGT conventions as running from the conserved cysteine to phenylalanine. To get clonality, Shannon entropy was normalized by log2 of the number of productive unique TCRs and the result was subtracted from 1. Whether scalp clones were CD4 or CD8 was inferred by matching scalp TCRbeta sequences against CD4 and CD8 repertoires sorted from blood. Not all clones reach the TCRdb copy of this immuneACCESS table, which keeps in-frame sequences only. Checked studies attribute under half of the gap to unresolved V genes and leave the rest unexplained. The D gene and trimming were derived from the DNA, and the V and J assignments and clone size from that table. The table for this sample lists about 42,000 clones; roughly 65% of them were counted only once. 21% of the sample is held by the ten biggest clonotypes.

About this clone itself: What this receptor recognizes is not known. Per-base quality was not reported, and no clone a single base away is much larger than it.

CDR1 and CDR2 are drawn from the germline V gene: SQVTM, ANQGSEA. V is trimmed back by 7 bases and J by 3 bases, and the junction contains 6 bases that no gene match accounts for. The CDR3 measures 12 amino acids from cysteine to phenylalanine. Only CDR3 DNA remains: 36 bases, in frame from the first base. The chain links TRBV29-1 with TRBJ2-7; a stretch of 7 junction bases matches TRBD1. The material sequenced was CD8+ T cells sorted from blood, taken at week 4, from a patient treated with tofacitinib. The clonotype originates from a human donor with alopecia areata. The bases are TGCAGCGGAGAAGGACAGGACTACGAGCAGTACTTC. Its protein is CSGEGQDYEQYF.